These 21 T cell receptor beta chains were sequenced from one sample in a study of cytomegalovirus exposure and HLA in healthy donors. Primers included in the PCR were 60 Vbeta and 13 Jbeta primers. Sequencing was performed with immunoSEQ multiplex PCR; in TCRdb, only in-frame clones are kept and a portion is missing. Of more than 90,000 clones in the sample, more than 75% were seen once. Sequencing used PBMCs. These receptors were obtained from a woman aged 55-70 years in good health and CMV-seronegative.

This chain connects TRBV10-3 to TRBJ1-1; the D gene is possibly TRBD1 (5 bases). The V end lost 6 bases, the J end lost 1 base, and 12 bases lay between the germline ends. CDR1 is ENHRY, CDR2 SYGVKD, per germline. This CDR3 spans 14 amino acids. CDR3 sequence reads: CAIREQASNTEAFF. CDR3 bases: TGTGCCATCAGGGAACAGGCGTCGAACACTGAAGCTTTCTTT.

The V gene is TRBV5-6, the J gene TRBJ2-2; weak D call: TRBD1 (6 bases). The germline V gene has CDR1 SGHDT and CDR2 YYEEEE. This CDR3 contains 13 residues. Deletions cut 2 bases from V and 5 bases from J, with 7 bases between. CDR3 nucleotides: TGTGCCAGCAGCTTTGGGACAACCGGGGAGCTGTTTTTT. It encodes CASSFGTTGELFF. Complete variable domain (other parts from reference TRBV5-6 and TRBJ2-2): DAGVTQSPTHLIKTRGQQVTLRCSPKSGHDTVSWYQQALGQGPQFIFQYYEEEERQRGNFPDRFSGHQFPNYSSELNVNALLLGDSALYLCASSFGTTGELFFGEGSRLTVL.

The chain has TRBV10-1 and TRBJ2-2; 8 bases line up with TRBD2. After removal of 2 bases from V and 7 bases from J, the junction contained 3 bases not matched to a gene. CDR1 WNHNN and CDR2 SYGVQD come from the germline V gene (reference sequence). CDR3 length: 14 amino acids. This chain's CDR3 is CASSEAGGYGELFF. CDR3 DNA sequence: TGCGCCAGCAGTGAGGCGGGGGGTTACGGGGAGCTGTTTTTT.

The chain employs TRBV5-5 and TRBJ2-3; TRBD2 aligns across 8 bases. The CDR3 consists of 16 residues. The junction had 5 bases not matched to a gene; V was cut back by 0 bases and J by 2 bases. CDR1 is SGHKS and CDR2 is YYEKEE in the germline V gene (reference sequence). The chain's CDR3 is CASSLGAGANTDTQYF. CDR3 DNA: TGTGCCAGCAGCTTGGGAGCGGGAGCCAACACAGATACGCAGTATTTT.

Here the CDR3 DNA reads TGTGCCAGCAGCGCCTCAGGGGTGGGAGGGGTCTACGAGCAGTACTTC. Translating gives CASSASGVGGVYEQYF. The chain couples TRBV5-4 to TRBJ2-7; possibly TRBD2 for D (7 bases). Germline V gene lookup returns CDR1 SGHNT and CDR2 YYREEE (reference sequence). This CDR3 region has 16 residues. V dropped 4 bases and J dropped 3 bases, with 20 bases sitting between them.

The genes are TRBV28 and TRBJ1-4; 7 bases match TRBD1. The CDR3 consists of 13 residues. V gave up 11 bases and J gave up 3 bases; unmatched junction bases: 6. Germline loops: CDR1 MDHEN, CDR2 SYDVKM. This chain's CDR3 is CAARQGANEKLFF. CDR3 nucleotides: TGTGCCGCTCGACAGGGTGCTAATGAAAAACTGTTTTTT.

CDR3: CASSPGQYNEQFF. As DNA, the CDR3 is TGTGCCAGCAGCCCGGGACAGTACAATGAGCAGTTCTTC. The V gene is TRBV5-4, the J gene TRBJ2-1; 7 bases are shared with TRBD1. The germline V gene encodes CDR1 SGHNT and CDR2 YYREEE (reference sequence). The CDR3 runs to 13 residues. The junction had 2 bases not matched to a gene; V was cut back by 4 bases and J by 4 bases.

The CDR3 region is CASSFSLAGADTQYF. For the CDR3, the DNA is TGTGCCAGCAGTTTCTCCCTAGCGGGAGCAGATACGCAGTATTTT. The chain joins TRBV27 to TRBJ2-3, with 10 nucleotides matching TRBD2. The J segment lost 4 bases and the V segment lost 3 bases, leaving 4 bases of the junction unmatched. The CDR3 length is 15 residues. Germline CDR1 reads MNHEY; CDR2 reads SMNVEV (reference sequence).

The chain uses TRBV13 and TRBJ2-1, with 13 bases aligning to TRBD2. The trim removed 5 bases at V and 4 bases at J, leaving 8 bases unmatched. Germline loops: CDR1 PRHDT, CDR2 FYEKMQ (reference sequence). The CDR3 totals 17 residues. DNA for the CDR3: TGTGCCAGCAGCCCGGGACTAGCGGGACTTTCGTACAATGAGCAGTTCTTC. Translated, it gives CASSPGLAGLSYNEQFF.

This chain uses TRBV7-9 with TRBJ2-5, with a possible D match to TRBD1 (7 bases). Trimming took 4 bases from V and 5 from J, leaving 17 bases between them. The CDR3 has 15 residues. CDR1 SEHNR and CDR2 FQNEAQ come from the germline V gene (reference sequence). In nucleotides, the CDR3 is TGTGCCAGCAGCTACCTGGAGGGGGCAGGGGAGACCCAGTACTTC. It specifies CASSYLEGAGETQYF.

The rearrangement links TRBV10-3 to TRBJ2-7; D is unclear. The CDR3 covers 14 residues. V lost 0 bases, J lost 7 bases, and 13 bases lay in between. CDR1 is ENHRY, CDR2 SYGVKD, per germline. In DNA form, the CDR3 reads TGTGCCATCAGTGAGTCGTCCCATCCCGGGGAGCAGTACTTC. This gives the protein CAISESSHPGEQYF.

The rearrangement joins TRBV6-6 to TRBJ2-7; 8 nucleotides line up with TRBD2. With 5 bases clipped from V and 6 bases from J, the junction kept 6 bases outside the gene matches. The CDR3 contains 13 residues. CDR1 and CDR2 (germline): MNHNY, SVGAGI (reference sequence). CDR3 in amino acids: CASSLSGGGEQYF. CDR3 coding DNA: TGTGCCAGCAGTCTCTCGGGAGGGGGCGAGCAGTACTTC.

This sequence joins TRBV7-2 and TRBJ2-5; 12 positions agree with TRBD2. V was clipped by 3 bases and J by 5 bases; unmatched bases: 7. The CDR3 runs 16 residues. Germline V lookup: CDR1 SGHTA, CDR2 FQGNSA. CDR3: CASSLAAGTSGETQYF. In nucleotides, the CDR3 is TGTGCCAGCAGCTTGGCCGCCGGGACTAGCGGGGAGACCCAGTACTTC.

This rearrangement joins TRBV6-5 to TRBJ2-7, with TRBD2 as a possible D gene (6 bases). The CDR3 sequence is 13 residues long. V lost 0 bases and J 7 bases, leaving 10 bases between the germline ends. The germline gives CDR1 MNHEY, CDR2 SVGAGI. The CDR3 bases are TGTGCCAGCAGTTACTCGACGCGGGGAGAGCAGTACTTC. Its translation: CASSYSTRGEQYF.

The chain joins TRBV6-5 to TRBJ1-1; no firm D call. CDR3 length: 12 amino acids. Germline V gene lookup returns CDR1 MNHEY and CDR2 SVGAGI. Between the trimmed V and J ends, which lost 6 bases and 0 bases, there was a span of 5 bases. Written as DNA, the CDR3 is TGTGCCAGCAGCACTATGAACACTGAAGCTTTCTTT. This sequence encodes CASSTMNTEAFF.

This clone was recorded once. DNA of the CDR3: TGTGCCAGCAGCTTTACAGGGACCAGCACCGGGGAGCTGTTTTTT. This codes for CASSFTGTSTGELFF. The chain links TRBV7-2 to TRBJ2-2, with D tentatively TRBD1 (6 bases). Germline V gives CDR1 SGHTA, CDR2 FQGNSA. The germline V and J ends were trimmed by 3 bases and 4 bases, with 12 bases remaining between them. This CDR3 is 15 amino acids long.

This clone was picked up a small number of times. The chain employs TRBV7-9 and TRBJ2-7; 10 nucleotides line up with TRBD2. Unmatched junction bases numbered 19, after V lost 2 bases and J lost 6 bases. The CDR3 is 19 amino acids. The germline V gene has CDR1 SEHNR and CDR2 FQNEAQ (reference sequence). The CDR3 spells CASSLTYPKLAGRSPEQYF. DNA for the CDR3: TGTGCCAGCAGCTTAACCTACCCGAAACTAGCGGGACGATCCCCCGAGCAGTACTTC.

The V and J genes are TRBV29-1 and TRBJ2-5; 9 bases are a match to TRBD1. TRBJ2-7 explains the end of the DNA better; the J call may be wrong. The CDR3 consists of 12 residues. Germline lookup yields CDR1 SQVTM and CDR2 ANQGSEA. The DNA for the CDR3 is TGCAGCGTCGCGACAGGGGGCTACGAGCAGTACTTC. It yields the protein CSVATGGYEQYF.

The V and J genes are TRBV7-9 and TRBJ1-3; unclear D gene. V shed 5 bases and J shed 3 bases, with 11 bases lying between them. The CDR3 runs 14 residues. Per the germline V gene, CDR1 is SEHNR and CDR2 is FQNEAQ (reference sequence). The CDR3 loop is CASSLGGLGNTIYF. For the CDR3, the DNA is TGTGCCAGCAGCCTTGGAGGCCTTGGAAACACCATATATTTT.

This chain connects TRBV10-3 to TRBJ2-7; possibly TRBD1 for D (6 bases). Germline assignment: CDR1 ENHRY and CDR2 SYGVKD. Trimming took off 5 bases at V and 0 bases at J, with 20 bases between the two ends. The CDR3 contains 17 residues. This CDR3 is CAISPNFGTPYSYEQYF. CDR3 sequence (DNA): TGTGCCATCAGTCCAAACTTCGGGACACCTTACTCCTACGAGCAGTACTTC.

The chain uses TRBV27 and TRBJ1-1; D not resolved. Germline lookup yields CDR1 MNHEY and CDR2 SMNVEV (reference sequence). This CDR3 spans 13 amino acids. V lost 3 bases to trimming and J lost 1 base, with 6 bases between them. CDR3 amino acids: CASSFSRNTEAFF. Written as DNA, the CDR3 is TGTGCCAGCAGTTTTTCCAGGAACACTGAAGCTTTCTTT.